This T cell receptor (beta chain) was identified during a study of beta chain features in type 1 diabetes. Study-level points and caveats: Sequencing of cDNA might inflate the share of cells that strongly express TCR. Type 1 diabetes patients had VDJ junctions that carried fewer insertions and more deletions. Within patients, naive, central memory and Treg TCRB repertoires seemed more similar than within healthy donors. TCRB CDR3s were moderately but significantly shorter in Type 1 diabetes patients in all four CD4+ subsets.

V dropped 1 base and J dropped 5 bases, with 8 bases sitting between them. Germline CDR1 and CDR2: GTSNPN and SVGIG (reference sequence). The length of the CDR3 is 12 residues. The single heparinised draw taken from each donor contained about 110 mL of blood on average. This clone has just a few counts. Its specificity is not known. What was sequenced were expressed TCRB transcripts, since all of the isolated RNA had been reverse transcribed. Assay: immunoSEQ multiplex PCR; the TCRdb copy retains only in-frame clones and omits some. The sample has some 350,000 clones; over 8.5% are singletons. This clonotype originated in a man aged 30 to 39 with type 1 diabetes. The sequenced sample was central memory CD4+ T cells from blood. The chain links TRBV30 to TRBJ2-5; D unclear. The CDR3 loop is CAWSEVGETQYF. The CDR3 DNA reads TGTGCCTGGAGTGAAGTCGGGGAGACCCAGTACTTC. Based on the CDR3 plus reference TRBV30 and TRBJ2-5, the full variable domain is SQTIHQWPATLVQPVGSPLSLECTVEGTSNPNLYWYRQAAGRGLQLLFYSVGIGQISSEVPQNLSASRPQDRQFILSSKKLLLSDSGFYLCAWSEVGETQYFGPGTRLLVL.